This is a list of T cell receptor beta chains from one sample in a study of long-term antiretroviral therapy in people with HIV. Here immunoSEQ multiplex PCR was the method, and the copy in TCRdb shows in-frame clones only, minus some. The sample lists 40,000 or so clones, about 88% occurring once. This specimen was unsorted PBMCs, taken just before starting antiretroviral therapy. The receptor source for this set is a woman younger than 35 with HIV. Both conserved end residues are part of each CDR3. Fields, in order: D gene, J gene, V gene, clone size, CDR3 protein, CDR3 DNA. D genes are given only for firm matches. Rows may omit the clone size; those that give it use once, few, many or a size class.

NA | TRBJ2-3 | TRBV4-3 | once | CASSQDSRREWSDTQYF | TGCGCCAGCAGCCAAGATTCGAGGAGGGAATGGTCAGATACGCAGTATTTT
NA | TRBJ2-1 | TRBV12-5 | NA | CASGLGNEQFF | TGTGCTAGTGGTTTGGGCAATGAGCAGTTCTTC
TRBD2 | TRBJ2-2 | TRBV5-6 | NA | CASSLSLTGGPRELFF | TGTGCCAGCAGCCTATCTCTGACGGGAGGGCCCCGGGAGCTGTTTTTT
TRBD2 | TRBJ2-7 | TRBV7-9 | NA | CASSWTSGLTYEQYF | TGTGCCAGCAGCTGGACTAGCGGATTAACCTACGAGCAGTACTTC
TRBD2 | TRBJ2-7 | TRBV13 | NA | CASSLGTSGKISYEQYF | TGTGCCAGCAGCTTGGGGACTAGCGGGAAGATTTCCTACGAGCAGTACTTC
NA | TRBJ2-3 | TRBV9 | once | CASSPSSTDTQYF | TGTGCCAGCAGCCCCTCGAGCACAGATACGCAGTATTTT
NA | TRBJ2-3 | TRBV27 | NA | CASSRPEGEGTDTQYF | TGTGCCAGCAGCCGTCCCGAAGGGGAGGGCACAGATACGCAGTATTTT
NA | TRBJ2-7 | TRBV7-2 | NA | CASSLTAYEQYF | TGTGCCAGCAGCTTGACGGCCTACGAGCAGTACTTC
TRBD1 | TRBJ1-1 | TRBV19 | NA | CASSLTGSGNTEAFF | TGTGCCAGTAGTTTGACAGGGAGTGGGAACACTGAAGCTTTCTTT
TRBD1 | TRBJ2-7 | TRBV19 | once | CASAEDRATTKQYF | TGTGCCAGCGCCGAGGACAGGGCTACTACGAAGCAGTACTTC
TRBD2 | TRBJ2-5 | TRBV7-9 | NA | CASSLELAGGPEQETQYF | TGTGCCAGCAGCTTAGAACTAGCGGGAGGGCCAGAACAAGAGACCCAGTACTTC
NA | TRBJ2-2 | TRBV6-5 | NA | CASSYKGTVGELFF | TGTGCCAGCAGTTATAAGGGTACCGTCGGGGAGCTGTTTTTT
TRBD1 | TRBJ1-5 | TRBV27 | NA | CASSFLTGDSNQPQHF | TGTGCCAGCAGTTTCCTGACAGGGGATAGCAATCAGCCCCAGCATTTT
TRBD2 | TRBJ2-1 | TRBV5-6 | NA | CASSPLAGGPNEQFF | TGTGCCAGCAGCCCCTTAGCGGGAGGGCCTAATGAGCAGTTCTTC
NA | TRBJ1-2 | TRBV6-1 | NA | CATEDWNEFSYGYTF | TGTGCCACCGAAGACTGGAACGAATTTTCTTATGGCTACACCTTC
NA | TRBJ1-4 | TRBV7-2 | NA | CASSEVATNEKLFF | TGTGCCAGCAGCGAAGTTGCAACTAATGAAAAACTGTTTTTT